The clone carrying this T cell receptor (beta chain) was counted many times. Its antigen is not known. This sample stems from a study of T-cell reconstitution after alpha-beta-depleted transplantation in children. Findings and caveats of the study: Surviving recipient T cells and thymic progenitors accounted for the high day-60 TCRbeta diversity observed in some patients. The main origin of T-cell counts and diversity one year after transplant was newly produced T cells. Where alpha-beta T cells came from about two months after transplant was reportedly several hundred expanded graft clones.

A TCRbeta library incorporating unique molecular identifiers was prepared. TCRdb re-analysed the PCR reads in MiXCR, keeping a single row per CDR3 protein. The table records 130,000 to 150,000 distinct CDR3 sequences, about 9% of them present only once. This CDR3 is 15 amino acids long. In germline, CDR1 is MDHEN, CDR2 SYDVKM. V dropped 5 bases and J dropped 0 bases, with 13 bases sitting between them. The clonotype originates from a female patient aged 2-9 years who had a stem cell transplant for congenital amegakaryocytic thrombocytopenia, so the T cells may come from the graft donor. The sequencing used PBMCs, mostly from graft donor cells, collected 180 days after TCRalphabeta/CD19-depleted stem cell transplant. The chain has TRBV28 and TRBJ1-1; D not resolved. The CDR3, as DNA: TGTGCCAGCAGTATCAGTGTCTCCATGAACACTGAAGCTTTCTTT. This sequence encodes CASSISVSMNTEAFF.